The count of the clone carrying this TCR beta chain is one. V was shortened by 0 bases and J by 8 bases, with 17 bases between the two germline ends. Germline loops: CDR1 SGHRS, CDR2 YFSETQ. This CDR3 is 15 amino acids long. This sample is part of a study of blood T cell repertoires in COVID-19. Clones were read by immunoSEQ multiplex PCR, and TCRdb kept only the in-frame ones, dropping some. The sample contains about 140,000 clones, under 90% of which appear only once. Participants classified as exposed had met a COVID-19 case within 2 weeks before study entry. The sequencing input was PBMCs or T cells enriched from blood (not recorded which). The chain couples TRBV5-1 to TRBJ1-2; the D gene is possibly TRBD1 (6 bases). The TCR sequence derives from a woman aged 18-29 years who had been exposed to COVID-19. Written as DNA, the CDR3 is TGCGCCAGCAGCTTGGAACAGGGAGAAGGCTGGGGCTACACCTTC. It encodes CASSLEQGEGWGYTF.